This T cell receptor beta chain was documented in a study of T-cell memory formation after mild COVID-19. This clonotype has a handful of counts. TCRdb reprocessed the 5' RACE reads with MiXCR, giving one entry per CDR3 protein. The sample lists 100,000 or so distinct CDR3 sequences; 11% were seen once. After removal of 6 bases from V and 2 bases from J, the junction contained 7 bases not matched to a gene. CDR1 MNHEY and CDR2 SVGAGI come from the germline V gene. This CDR3 is built from 15 residues. Sequenced: PBMCs or a T cell subset sorted from them (not recorded which). The TCR originated in a man between 18 and 29 years old who had mild COVID-19 (a few samples of this study predate the infection). Cell type and time point are not known. V and J are TRBV6-5 and TRBJ2-5; 9 bases match TRBD1. CDR3 sequence reads: CASSPLDRGQETQYF. The CDR3 bases are TGTGCCAGCAGCCCACTCGACAGGGGGCAAGAGACCCAGTACTTC.